Shown below are 10 T cell receptor beta chains from a single sample sequenced in a study of T cells after somatic rescue of genetic block. The table came from immunoSEQ multiplex PCR; TCRdb's copy has only in-frame clones and leaves some out. The top ten clones hold roughly 20% of a sample with approximately 14,000 clones, 65% to 85% of them seen once. The sample was peripheral blood mononuclear cells (PBMCs). These receptors came from a boy under 18.

The gene calls are TRBV2 and TRBJ2-2, with D perhaps being TRBD1 or TRBD2 (5 bases each). V shed 7 bases and J shed 6 bases, with 18 bases lying between them. Germline CDR1 SNHLY, CDR2 FYNNEI. The CDR3 length is 15 residues. As DNA, the CDR3 is TGTGCCAGCACACCCGGGACCCGAACACCCGGGGAGCTGTTTTTT. This codes for CASTPGTRTPGELFF. The complete variable domain, with remaining parts taken from reference TRBV2 and TRBJ2-2, reads EPEVTQTPSHQVTQMGQEVILRCVPISNHLYFYWYRQILGQKVEFLVSFYNNEISEKSEIFDDQFSVERPDGSNFTLKIRSTKLEDSAMYFCASTPGTRTPGELFFGEGSRLTVL.

The chain has TRBV27 and TRBJ2-3, with 8 bases aligning to TRBD2. CDR1 is MNHEY, CDR2 SMNVEV, per germline (reference sequence). The CDR3 loop spans 15 amino acids. Trimming cost V 4 bases and J 0 bases; bases outside gene matches: 3. The CDR3 reads CASSWRGASTDTQYF. CDR3 bases: TGTGCCAGCAGTTGGCGGGGGGCTAGCACAGATACGCAGTATTTT.

The chain recombines TRBV6-5 with TRBJ1-5; the match to TRBD1 covers 8 bases. CDR3 length: 15 residues. V was clipped by 7 bases and J by 4 bases; unmatched bases: 9. Germline V gene lookup returns CDR1 MNHEY and CDR2 SVGAGI. This chain's CDR3 is CASTKGQARNQPQHF. CDR3 in DNA: TGTGCCAGCACCAAGGGACAGGCAAGGAATCAGCCCCAGCATTTT.

This clone came up once. The chain recombines TRBV9 with TRBJ2-1, with 8 bases lining up with TRBD2. V lost 3 bases, J lost 6 bases, and 11 bases stayed unmatched. This CDR3 is built from 16 residues. Looked up from germline, CDR1 is SGDLS and CDR2 is YYNGEE. In DNA form, the CDR3 reads TGTGCCAGCAGCGCTCCCCAAGCGGGGGCCGGCAATGAGCAGTTCTTC. Amino acid sequence: CASSAPQAGAGNEQFF.

The gene calls are TRBV11-2 and TRBJ2-3, with D maybe TRBD2 (5 bases). The CDR3 is 16 residues long. Germline V gene lookup returns CDR1 SGHAT and CDR2 FQNNGV. Between the trimmed V and J ends, which lost 5 bases and 2 bases, there was a span of 17 bases. CDR3 DNA: TGTGCCAGCAGCCATCTGAGAGCGGACTTCACAGATACGCAGTATTTT. Protein: CASSHLRADFTDTQYF.

The chain recombines TRBV4-1 with TRBJ2-5; D uncertain. Germline V gene lookup returns CDR1 MGHRA and CDR2 YSYEKL. The V and J ends lost 0 bases and 5 bases respectively, with 10 bases between them. This CDR3 comprises 14 residues. This CDR3 is CASSQEGFRETQYF. The CDR3 DNA reads as TGCGCCAGCAGCCAAGAAGGGTTCAGGGAGACCCAGTACTTC.

CDR3 in amino acids: CASRPQGEETQYF. The CDR3 region has the DNA TGTGCTAGCCGACCCCAGGGGGAAGAGACCCAGTACTTC. The V call is TRBV12-5, the J call TRBJ2-5; 7 bases are a match to TRBD1. V lost 9 bases to trimming and J lost 3 bases; unmatched junction nucleotides: 7. CDR1 is LGHNT and CDR2 is FRNRAP in the germline V gene. The CDR3 has 13 amino acids.

The V and J genes are TRBV30 and TRBJ2-7; D gene ambiguous. This CDR3 is built from 11 residues. Trimming pared 0 bases from V and 2 bases from J, leaving 2 bases between. CDR1 and CDR2 from the germline V gene are GTSNPN and SVGIG (reference sequence). CDR3 region: CAWSVTYEQYF. The CDR3 nucleotides read TGTGCCTGGAGTGTAACCTACGAGCAGTACTTC. The entire variable domain, with the rest obtained from reference TRBV30 and TRBJ2-7, is as follows: SQTIHQWPATLVQPVGSPLSLECTVEGTSNPNLYWYRQAAGRGLQLLFYSVGIGQISSEVPQNLSASRPQDRQFILSSKKLLLSDSGFYLCAWSVTYEQYFGPGTRLTVT.

There are a few counts of this clone. This chain uses TRBV28 with TRBJ2-1; D is ambiguous. Germline values: CDR1 MDHEN, CDR2 SYDVKM. Trimming removed 5 bases at V and 3 bases at J, with 14 bases between. The CDR3 covers 15 residues. In DNA, the CDR3 is TGTGCCAGCAGTCCCCCAGGACCGCTCTACAATGAGCAGTTCTTC. Its protein product is CASSPPGPLYNEQFF.

The V call is TRBV6-5, the J call TRBJ2-3; TRBD1 is a possible D gene (5 bases). The CDR3 contains 15 residues. V lost 2 bases, J lost 0 bases, and 9 bases lay in between. Germline CDR1 and CDR2: MNHEY and SVGAGI. Written as DNA, the CDR3 is TGTGCCAGCAGTTACGGGGCTGAAAGCACAGATACGCAGTATTTT. Translating gives CASSYGAESTDTQYF.